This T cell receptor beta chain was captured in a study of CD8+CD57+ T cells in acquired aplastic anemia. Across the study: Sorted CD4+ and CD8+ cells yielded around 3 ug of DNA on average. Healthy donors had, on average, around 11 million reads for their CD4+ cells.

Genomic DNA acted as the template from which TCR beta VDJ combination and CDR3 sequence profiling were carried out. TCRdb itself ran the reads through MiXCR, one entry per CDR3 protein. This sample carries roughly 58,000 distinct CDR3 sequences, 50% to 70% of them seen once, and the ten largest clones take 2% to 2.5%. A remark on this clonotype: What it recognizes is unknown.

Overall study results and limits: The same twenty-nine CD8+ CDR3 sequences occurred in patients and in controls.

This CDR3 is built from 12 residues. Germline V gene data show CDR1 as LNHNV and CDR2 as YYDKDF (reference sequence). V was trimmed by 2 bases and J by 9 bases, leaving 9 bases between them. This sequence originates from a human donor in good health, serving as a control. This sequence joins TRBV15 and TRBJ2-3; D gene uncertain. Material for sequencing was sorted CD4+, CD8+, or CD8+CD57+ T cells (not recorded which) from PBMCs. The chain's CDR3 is CATSRPRHTQYF. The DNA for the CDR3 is TGTGCCACCAGCAGACCTAGGCACACGCAGTATTTT.